This T cell receptor (beta chain) was obtained from a study of cytomegalovirus exposure and HLA in healthy donors. Regarding the study as a whole: Reports showed the classifier diagnosing cytomegalovirus status with high specificity and sensitivity.

TCRdb's table, derived via immunoSEQ multiplex PCR, lists solely in-frame clones and lacks some. The sample consists of about 280,000 clones, more than 75% of them appearing once. As regards this clone: Its target is not known.

V trimming: 5 bases; J trimming: 0 bases; junction bases outside the gene matches: 19. CDR1 is MDHEN and CDR2 is SYDVKM in the germline V gene. The length of the CDR3 is 19 residues. The V and J genes are TRBV28 and TRBJ2-7; TRBD1 matches at 7 bases. The receptor comes from a woman in her late teens or twenties in good health and CMV-seronegative. The sequencing sample was made of PBMCs. The CDR3 loop reads CASSLDHSQTGMFSYEQYF. The CDR3 region has the DNA TGTGCCAGCAGTCTTGACCATTCACAGACAGGGATGTTCTCCTACGAGCAGTACTTC.